The 9 T cell receptor beta chains below were found in one sample sequenced in a study of blood T cell repertoires in COVID-19. Clones were sequenced by immunoSEQ multiplex PCR, and TCRdb holds only the in-frame ones, with some missing. The sample lists about 150,000 clones; roughly 80% were seen once. The sequenced material came from peripheral blood. These receptor sequences come from a human donor in a cohort sampled during active COVID-19.

The chain joins TRBV3-1 (or the pseudogene TRBV3-2) to TRBJ2-1; 8 nucleotides match TRBD1. The CDR3 is 15 residues long. Germline V gene lookup returns CDR1 LGHDT and CDR2 YNNKEL (reference sequence). Trimming at V came to 4 bases and at J to 1 base, leaving 3 bases not matched to a gene. CDR3 sequence: CASSPNRGSYNEQFF. The DNA for the CDR3 is TGTGCCAGCAGCCCTAACAGGGGGTCCTACAATGAGCAGTTCTTC.

The chain employs TRBV24-1 and TRBJ1-2; weak D call: TRBD1 (6 bases). CDR3 size: 13 residues. Per germline, CDR1 KGHDR and CDR2 SFDVKD. V lost 3 bases to trimming and J lost 6 bases, with 10 bases between them. The CDR3 region has the DNA TGTGCCACCAGTGATGACAGGAATGATGGCTACACCTTC. This codes for CATSDDRNDGYTF.

The gene calls are TRBV12-2 and TRBJ1-3; the D call of TRBD1 is as the table states it, not checked on the DNA. TRBV12-2 is a documented pseudogene. This CDR3 spans 15 amino acids. CDR3 bases: TGTGCAAGTCGCTTAGGGTCAGGGTCTGGAAACACCATATATTTT. Residues: CASRLGSGSGNTIYF.

This chain connects TRBV5-1 to TRBJ1-3; tentative D call: TRBD1 (5 bases). Germline V CDR1 and CDR2: SGHRS, YFSETQ. Trimming stripped 6 bases from V and 1 base from J, with 14 bases between. This CDR3 has 15 amino acids. CDR3: CASTPTGRSGNTIYF. The DNA for the CDR3 is TGCGCCAGCACCCCCACAGGCCGTTCTGGAAACACCATATATTTT.

This sequence joins TRBV5-1 and TRBJ2-3; TRBD2 matches at 16 bases. The V and J ends lost 1 base and 2 bases, in that order; junction bases with no gene match: 10. Germline CDR1 SGHRS, CDR2 YFSETQ. The CDR3 has 20 amino acids. The CDR3: CASSLSALGLAGGDTDTQYF. The CDR3, as DNA: TGCGCCAGCAGCTTGTCCGCCTTGGGACTAGCGGGAGGGGACACAGATACGCAGTATTTT.

This sequence joins TRBV18 and TRBJ2-3; 9 bases match TRBD2. The CDR3 totals 19 residues. Looked up from germline, CDR1 is KGHSH and CDR2 is LQKENI. V was clipped by 1 base and J by 2 bases; unmatched bases: 13. CDR3 bases: TGTGCCAGCTCACCACTCCGTACGGGAGCGGGGGGTTCCACAGATACGCAGTATTTT. It codes for CASSPLRTGAGGSTDTQYF.

The V call is TRBV9, the J call TRBJ1-4; the D gene is possibly TRBD1 (6 bases). The V gene lost 4 bases and the J gene lost 7 bases, with 14 bases spanning the gap. The germline V gene encodes CDR1 SGDLS and CDR2 YYNGEE. This CDR3 has 14 residues. The CDR3 loop is CASSLGQFAEKLFF. The CDR3 nucleotides read TGTGCCAGCAGCCTAGGACAGTTTGCTGAAAAACTGTTTTTT.

The chain carries TRBV28 and TRBJ2-6, with TRBD1 matching over 8 bases. This CDR3 is 18 amino acids long. Unmatched junction bases numbered 8, after V lost 2 bases and J lost 2 bases. Germline CDR1 MDHEN, CDR2 SYDVKM. CDR3 amino acids: CASSLAQGTGTGANVLTF. For the CDR3, the DNA is TGTGCCAGCAGTTTAGCCCAGGGGACAGGAACTGGGGCCAACGTCCTGACTTTC.

The rearrangement joins TRBV4-2 to TRBJ1-1; unclear D gene. This CDR3 comprises 12 residues. Trimming cost V 6 bases and J 1 base, with 6 bases left between them. Germline loops: CDR1 LGHNA, CDR2 YNFKEQ. This CDR3 is CASSTWNTEAFF. The CDR3 region has the DNA TGTGCCAGCAGTACATGGAACACTGAAGCTTTCTTT.